This TCR beta chain appears in the sequencing data of a study of graft-versus-host responses after intestinal transplantation. Whole-study context: As for transplant type, recipients had multivisceral, liver-intestinal, or isolated intestinal grafts. The study gave all recipients anti-thymocyte globulin induction, then tacrolimus and steroids for 2 to 3 years.

Here immunoSEQ multiplex PCR was the method, and the copy in TCRdb shows in-frame clones only, minus some. The data contain over 75,000 clones, about nine tenths of them singletons. As concerns this clone: Antigen specificity is unknown.

CDR1 is MNHEY and CDR2 is SMNVEV in the germline V gene (reference sequence). This CDR3 region has 14 residues. The ends were cut back, 2 bases at V and 1 base at J, with 8 bases in the middle. Study findings and constraints: Graft-donor T cell macrochimerism coincided with high graft-versus-host to host-versus-graft clonal ratios in allografts. Recipient marrow held GvH clones, some first seen in ileum or blood.

This receptor was identified in a human donor who was the organ donor for an intestinal transplant. The V and J genes are TRBV27 and TRBJ1-1; D not certain. Sequencing was performed on unstimulated CD8+ T cells sorted from spleen or lymph node cells, taken before transplant. The CDR3 sequence: CASSLGVRNTEAFF. The CDR3 nucleotides read TGTGCCAGCAGTTTAGGGGTAAGGAACACTGAAGCTTTCTTT.